A single sample is the source of the 5 T cell receptor beta chains below, sequenced in a study of identical twins. Each CDR3 protein gets one entry after TCRdb re-called the 5' RACE reads with MiXCR. The top ten hold approximately 0.29% of the sample, which has approximately 1.8 million distinct CDR3 sequences, under 35% seen once. The specimen sequenced was cord blood. The receptors here all came from a newborn girl in good health.

This clonotype was picked up a small number of times. The genes are TRBV12-5 and TRBJ2-1; 7 nucleotides line up with TRBD1. Per germline, CDR1 LGHNT and CDR2 FRNRAP. CDR3 size: 13 residues. Trimming took 11 bases from V and 3 from J; bases not matched to a gene: 7. The CDR3 loop reads CASRRGHYNEQFF. Written as DNA, the CDR3 is TGTGCTTCGAGAAGGGGGCACTACAATGAGCAGTTCTTC.

In its sample, this clonotype was seen a few times. The rearrangement joins TRBV7-9 to TRBJ1-6; D gene unclear. Germline assignment: CDR1 SEHNR and CDR2 FQNEAQ (reference sequence). The CDR3 sequence is 15 residues long. V gave up 4 bases and J gave up 6 bases, with 13 bases separating them. The CDR3 DNA reads as TGTGCCAGCAGCTGGGTCCTAGAGGCTAATTCACCCCTCCACTTT. This gives the protein CASSWVLEANSPLHF.

This chain joins TRBV4-1 and TRBJ2-5, with TRBD1 identical over 9 bases. The CDR3 covers 14 residues. The V gene's germline CDR1 is MGHRA and CDR2 YSYEKL. V shed 5 bases and J 11 bases; nucleotides not matched to a gene: 12. CDR3 region: CASSLTGGDNEQYF. The CDR3 region has the DNA TGCGCCAGCAGCTTAACAGGGGGCGACAATGAGCAGTACTTC.

This clonotype was detected only a few times. One end of the junction does not line up with germline, which may come from a read error. The chain joins TRBV20-1 to TRBJ2-3, with D tentatively TRBD1 or TRBD2 (5 bases each). Germline CDR1 and CDR2: DFQATT and SNEGSKA (reference sequence). The CDR3 consists of 14 residues. CDR3 in DNA: TGCAGTGCTAGTAGGACTTGGGGCACAGATACCCAGTATTTT. Translating it yields CSASRTWGTDTQYF.

This clonotype was seen once. The chain employs TRBV28 and TRBJ2-7; D may correspond to TRBD1 or TRBD2 (6 bases each). The DNA end is a closer match to TRBJ2-5, so the J assignment may be wrong. This CDR3 is built from 19 residues. Germline CDR1 is MDHEN and CDR2 is SYDVKM. The CDR3 DNA follows: TGTGCCAGCAGTTCCCGAGGGACAAGGCCCGGGGGCTTTCAAGAGACCCAGTACTTC. It is translated as CASSSRGTRPGGFQETQYF.